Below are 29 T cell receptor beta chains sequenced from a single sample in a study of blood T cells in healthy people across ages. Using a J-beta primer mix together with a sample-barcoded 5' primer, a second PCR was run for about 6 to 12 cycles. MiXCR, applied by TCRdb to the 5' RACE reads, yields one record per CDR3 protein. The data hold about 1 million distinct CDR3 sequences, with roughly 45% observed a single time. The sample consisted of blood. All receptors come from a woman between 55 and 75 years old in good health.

The CDR3 reads CASSQEGLALNEQFF. The CDR3 DNA is TGTGCCAGCAGCCAAGAGGGACTAGCCCTCAATGAGCAGTTCTTC. This chain uses TRBV3-1 with TRBJ2-1; 9 nucleotides agree with TRBD2. The CDR3 is 15 residues long. Germline V gives CDR1 LGHDT, CDR2 YNNKEL (reference sequence). V was clipped by 0 bases and J by 6 bases; unmatched bases: 3.

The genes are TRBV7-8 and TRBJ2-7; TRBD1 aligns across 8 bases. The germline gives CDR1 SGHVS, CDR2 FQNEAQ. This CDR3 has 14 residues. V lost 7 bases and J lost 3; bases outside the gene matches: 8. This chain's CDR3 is CASTPPTGGYEQYF. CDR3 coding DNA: TGTGCCAGCACCCCGCCCACAGGGGGCTACGAGCAGTACTTC.

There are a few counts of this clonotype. CDR3 residues: CASSLDWGDSDIYGYTF. The CDR3 DNA sequence: TGCGCCAGCAGCTTGGACTGGGGGGACAGCGACATCTATGGCTACACCTTC. The chain combines TRBV5-1 with TRBJ1-2; 7 nucleotides line up with TRBD1. This CDR3 has 17 residues. J lost 4 bases, V lost 0 bases, and 12 bases had no gene match. The germline V gene has CDR1 SGHRS and CDR2 YFSETQ.

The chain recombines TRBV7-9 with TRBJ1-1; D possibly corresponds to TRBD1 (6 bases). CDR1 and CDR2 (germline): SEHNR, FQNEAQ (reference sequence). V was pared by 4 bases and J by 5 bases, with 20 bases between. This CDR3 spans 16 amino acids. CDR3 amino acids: CASSSQGRNGKTEAFF. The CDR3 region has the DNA TGTGCCAGCAGCTCTCAGGGGAGAAACGGGAAGACTGAAGCTTTCTTT. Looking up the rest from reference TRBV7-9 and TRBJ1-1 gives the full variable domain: DTGVSQNPRHKITKRGQNVTFRCDPISEHNRLYWYRQTLGQGPEFLTYFQNEAQLEKSRLLSDRFSAERPKGSFSTLEIQRTEQGDSAMYLCASSSQGRNGKTEAFFGQGTRLTVV.

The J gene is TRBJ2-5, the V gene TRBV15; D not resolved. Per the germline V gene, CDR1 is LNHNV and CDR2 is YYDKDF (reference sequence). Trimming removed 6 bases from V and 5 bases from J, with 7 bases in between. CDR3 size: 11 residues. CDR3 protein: CATSQKETQYF. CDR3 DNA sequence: TGTGCCACCAGTCAGAAGGAGACCCAGTACTTC.

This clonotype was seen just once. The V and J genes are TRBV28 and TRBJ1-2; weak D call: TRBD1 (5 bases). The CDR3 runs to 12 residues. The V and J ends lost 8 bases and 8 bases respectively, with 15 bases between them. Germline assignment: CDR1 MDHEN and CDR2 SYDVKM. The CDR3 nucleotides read TGTGCCAGCTTTGCGGGGGGAAGAGGCTACACCTTC. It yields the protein CASFAGGRGYTF.

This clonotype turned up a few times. CDR3 coding DNA: TGTGCCACCCGTACCGGGACAGGGAAAGTGAATGAGCAGTACTTC. Amino acid sequence: CATRTGTGKVNEQYF. The V gene is TRBV10-3, the J gene TRBJ2-1, with 9 bases identical to TRBD1. The DNA end is a closer match to TRBJ2-7, so the J assignment may be wrong. CDR1 ENHRY and CDR2 SYGVKD come from the germline V gene. The CDR3 consists of 15 residues.

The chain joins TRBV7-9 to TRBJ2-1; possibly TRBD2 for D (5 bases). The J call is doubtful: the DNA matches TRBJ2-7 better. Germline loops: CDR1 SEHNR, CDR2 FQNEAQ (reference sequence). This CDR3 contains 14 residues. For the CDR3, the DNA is TGTGCCAGCAGCTTAGGAGGGATATACAATGAGCAGTACTTC. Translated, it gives CASSLGGIYNEQYF.

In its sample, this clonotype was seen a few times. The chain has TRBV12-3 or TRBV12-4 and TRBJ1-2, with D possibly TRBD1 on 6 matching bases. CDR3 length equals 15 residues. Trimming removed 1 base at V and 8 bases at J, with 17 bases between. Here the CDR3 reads CASSLVAQGRGGYTF. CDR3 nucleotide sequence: TGTGCCAGCAGTTTAGTCGCCCAGGGGCGCGGAGGCTACACCTTC.

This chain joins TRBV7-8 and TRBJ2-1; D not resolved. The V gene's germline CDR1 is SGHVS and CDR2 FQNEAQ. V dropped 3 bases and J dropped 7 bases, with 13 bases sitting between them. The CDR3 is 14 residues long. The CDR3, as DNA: TGTGCCAGCAGCTTTTTGGGCCACTGGAATGAGCAGTTCTTC. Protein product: CASSFLGHWNEQFF.

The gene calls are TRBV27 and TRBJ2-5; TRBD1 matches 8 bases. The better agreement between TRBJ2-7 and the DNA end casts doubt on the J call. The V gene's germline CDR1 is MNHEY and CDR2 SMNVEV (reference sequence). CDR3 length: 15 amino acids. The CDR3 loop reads CASSLARDRTYEQYF. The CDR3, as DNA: TGTGCCAGCAGTCTCGCCCGGGACAGGACCTACGAGCAGTACTTC.

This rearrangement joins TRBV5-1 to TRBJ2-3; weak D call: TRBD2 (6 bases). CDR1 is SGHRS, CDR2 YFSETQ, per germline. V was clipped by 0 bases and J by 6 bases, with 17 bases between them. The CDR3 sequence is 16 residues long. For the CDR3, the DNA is TGCGCCAGCAGCTTGGATAGCGGAGGGGACGGGGATACGCAGTATTTT. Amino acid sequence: CASSLDSGGDGDTQYF.

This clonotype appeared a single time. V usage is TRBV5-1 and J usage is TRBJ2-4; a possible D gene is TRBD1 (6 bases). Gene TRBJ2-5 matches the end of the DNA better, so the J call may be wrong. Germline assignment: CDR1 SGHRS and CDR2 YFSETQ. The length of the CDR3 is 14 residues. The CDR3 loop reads CASNQGQIQETQYF. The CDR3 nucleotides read TGCGCCAGCAACCAAGGACAGATCCAAGAGACCCAGTACTTC.

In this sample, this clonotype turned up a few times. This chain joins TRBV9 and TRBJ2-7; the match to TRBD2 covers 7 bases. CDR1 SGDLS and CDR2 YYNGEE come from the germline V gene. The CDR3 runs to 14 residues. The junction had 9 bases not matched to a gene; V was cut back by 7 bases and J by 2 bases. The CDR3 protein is CASQRGVGTYEQYF. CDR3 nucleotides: TGTGCCAGCCAGCGGGGAGTTGGGACCTACGAGCAGTACTTC.

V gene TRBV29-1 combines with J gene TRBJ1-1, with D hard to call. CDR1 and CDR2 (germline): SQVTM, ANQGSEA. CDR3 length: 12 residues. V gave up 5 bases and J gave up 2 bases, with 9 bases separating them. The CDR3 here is CSVKSSNTEAFF. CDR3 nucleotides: TGCAGCGTTAAGAGCTCAAACACTGAAGCTTTCTTT.

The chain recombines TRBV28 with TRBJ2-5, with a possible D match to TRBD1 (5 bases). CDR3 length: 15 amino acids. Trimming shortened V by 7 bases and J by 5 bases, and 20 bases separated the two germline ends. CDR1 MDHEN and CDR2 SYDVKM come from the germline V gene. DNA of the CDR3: TGTGCCAGCAACGCAGATGCAGGGATGGGGGAGACCCAGTACTTC. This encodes CASNADAGMGETQYF.

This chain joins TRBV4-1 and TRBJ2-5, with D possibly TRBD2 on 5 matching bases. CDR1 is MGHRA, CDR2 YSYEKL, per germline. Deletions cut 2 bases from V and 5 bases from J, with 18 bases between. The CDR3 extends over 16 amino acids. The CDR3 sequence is CASSQFGFGGLETQYF. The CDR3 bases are TGCGCCAGCAGCCAATTTGGGTTCGGAGGTTTGGAGACCCAGTACTTC.

CDR3 in DNA: TGTGCCAGCAGTTTATTGGGGACAGGTTTGAACACTGAAGCTTTCTTT. It translates to CASSLLGTGLNTEAFF. This chain uses TRBV27 with TRBJ1-1; 8 nucleotides line up with TRBD1. Per the germline V gene, CDR1 is MNHEY and CDR2 is SMNVEV (reference sequence). The V segment lost 1 base and the J segment 0 bases; nucleotides outside the gene matches: 4. The CDR3 is 16 residues long.

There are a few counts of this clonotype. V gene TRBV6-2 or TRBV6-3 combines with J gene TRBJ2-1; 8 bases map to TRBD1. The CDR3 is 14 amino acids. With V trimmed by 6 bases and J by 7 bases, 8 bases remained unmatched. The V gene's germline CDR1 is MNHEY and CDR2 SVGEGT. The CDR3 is CASRRQGIGNEQFF. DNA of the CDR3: TGTGCCAGCAGACGACAGGGGATCGGGAATGAGCAGTTCTTC.

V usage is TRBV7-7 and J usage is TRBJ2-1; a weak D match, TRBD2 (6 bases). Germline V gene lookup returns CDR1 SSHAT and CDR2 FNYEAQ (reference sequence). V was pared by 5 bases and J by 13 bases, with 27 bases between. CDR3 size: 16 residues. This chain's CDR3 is CASSIRKAGSGETQFF. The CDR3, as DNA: TGTGCCAGCAGCATAAGGAAGGCGGGGTCAGGAGAGACCCAGTTCTTC.

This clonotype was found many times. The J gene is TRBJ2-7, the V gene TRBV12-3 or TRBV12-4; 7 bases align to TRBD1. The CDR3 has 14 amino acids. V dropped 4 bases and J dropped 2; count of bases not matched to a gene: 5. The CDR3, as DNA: TGTGCCAGCAGTTCTAGGGGACAGACCTACGAGCAGTACTTC. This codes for CASSSRGQTYEQYF.

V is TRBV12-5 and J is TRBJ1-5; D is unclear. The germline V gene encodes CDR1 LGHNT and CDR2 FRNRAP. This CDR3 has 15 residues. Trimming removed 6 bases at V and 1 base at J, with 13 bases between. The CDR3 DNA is TGTGCTAGTGGCCCGCCCGGACGCAGCAATCAGCCCCAGCATTTT. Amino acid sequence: CASGPPGRSNQPQHF.

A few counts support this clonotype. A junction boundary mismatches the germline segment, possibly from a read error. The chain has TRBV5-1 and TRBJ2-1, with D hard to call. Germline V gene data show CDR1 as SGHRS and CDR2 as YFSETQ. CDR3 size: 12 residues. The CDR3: CASSFNGNEQFF. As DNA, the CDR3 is TGCGCCAGTAGCTTCAACGGTAATGAGCAGTTCTTC.

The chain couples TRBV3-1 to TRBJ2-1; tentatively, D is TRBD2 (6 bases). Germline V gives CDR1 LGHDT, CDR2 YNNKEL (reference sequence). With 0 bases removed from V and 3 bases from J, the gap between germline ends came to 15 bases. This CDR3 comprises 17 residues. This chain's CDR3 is CASSQDRAGKYYNEQFF. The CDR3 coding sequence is TGTGCCAGCAGCCAAGATCGGGCGGGGAAGTACTACAATGAGCAGTTCTTC.

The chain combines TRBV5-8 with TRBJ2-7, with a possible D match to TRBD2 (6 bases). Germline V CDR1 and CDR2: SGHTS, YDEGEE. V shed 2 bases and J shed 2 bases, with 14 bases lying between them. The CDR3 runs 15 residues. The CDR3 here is CASSFLAGRPYEQYF. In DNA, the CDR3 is TGTGCCAGCAGCTTTCTTGCGGGACGTCCCTACGAGCAGTACTTC. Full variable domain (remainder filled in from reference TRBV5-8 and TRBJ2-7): EAGVTQSPTHLIKTRGQQATLRCSPISGHTSVYWYQQALGLGLQFLLWYDEGEERNRGNFPPRFSGRQFPNYSSELNVNALELEDSALYLCASSFLAGRPYEQYFGPGTRLTVT.

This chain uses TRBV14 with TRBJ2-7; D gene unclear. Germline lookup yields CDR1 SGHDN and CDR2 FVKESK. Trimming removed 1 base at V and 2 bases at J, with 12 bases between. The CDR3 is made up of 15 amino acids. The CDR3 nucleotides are TGTGCCAGCAGCCAAGTTCATGCGGCACCCTACGAGCAGTACTTC. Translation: CASSQVHAAPYEQYF.

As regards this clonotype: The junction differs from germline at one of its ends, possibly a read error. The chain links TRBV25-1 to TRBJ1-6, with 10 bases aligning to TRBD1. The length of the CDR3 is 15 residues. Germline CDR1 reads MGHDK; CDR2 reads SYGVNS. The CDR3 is CASSRGQGYNSPPHF. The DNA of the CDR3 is TGTGCCAGCAGCAGGGGACAGGGGTATAATTCACCCCCCCACTTT.

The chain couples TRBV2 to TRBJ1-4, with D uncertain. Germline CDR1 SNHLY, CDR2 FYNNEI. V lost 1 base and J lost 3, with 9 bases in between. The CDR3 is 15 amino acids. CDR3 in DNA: TGTGCCAGCAGTGAAGACAGTGACCCTAATGAAAAACTGTTTTTT. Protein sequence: CASSEDSDPNEKLFF. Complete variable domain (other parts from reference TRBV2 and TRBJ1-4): EPEVTQTPSHQVTQMGQEVILRCVPISNHLYFYWYRQILGQKVEFLVSFYNNEISEKSEIFDDQFSVERPDGSNFTLKIRSTKLEDSAMYFCASSEDSDPNEKLFFGSGTQLSVL.

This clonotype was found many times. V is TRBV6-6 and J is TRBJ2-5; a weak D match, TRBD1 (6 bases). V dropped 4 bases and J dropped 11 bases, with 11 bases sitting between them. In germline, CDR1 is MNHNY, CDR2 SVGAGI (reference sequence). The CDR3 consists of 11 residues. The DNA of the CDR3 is TGTGCCAGCAGTTCGAACAGGGCGCAGTACTTC. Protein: CASSSNRAQYF.